A single TCR beta chain is shown here with its context. V lost 6 bases and J 2 bases, leaving 17 bases between the germline ends. This CDR3 is 15 amino acids long. The germline V gene encodes CDR1 MGHRA and CDR2 YSYEKL. As processed by the authors: Amplification with reference gene primers provided the estimates of nucleated cell counts. Here immunoSEQ multiplex PCR was the method, and the copy in TCRdb shows in-frame clones only, minus some. V and J calls and clone size are as listed in that table; D and trimming were resolved from the DNA. Found here are approximately 300,000 clones, about 89% of them singletons; the top ten hold 4% to 6%. The sample belongs to a study of blood T cell repertoires in COVID-19. About the research overall: Researchers got acute and convalescent COVID-19 samples from the United States, Italy and Spain.

Individuals drawn from about 26 US areas were roughly 18 to 95 years old. All recovered Cohort 3 donors got two negative PCRs, got clearance, or saw symptom resolution. This chain joins TRBV4-1 and TRBJ2-7, with a tentative D call TRBD2 (6 bases). This TCR came from a man aged 55 to 70 who had recovered from COVID-19. What was sequenced was PBMCs or T cells enriched from blood (not recorded which). CDR3 in amino acids: CASRPGQAGPYEQYF. The DNA of the CDR3 is TGCGCCAGCAGACCCGGGCAGGCGGGGCCCTACGAGCAGTACTTC.